This TCR beta chain was sequenced during a study of beta chain features in type 1 diabetes. Study-level information: In age, gender and cell yields, patients were similar to healthy donors. Study outcomes and limitations: A moderate, significant TCRB CDR3 shortening appeared in type 1 diabetes across four CD4+ subsets.

Of the isolated RNA, all was reverse transcribed, and so the sequenced material was expressed TCRB transcripts. Libraries were prepared by immunoSEQ multiplex PCR; TCRdb keeps only in-frame clonotypes and omits some of them. This table has a few hundred thousand clones, over 12% appearing once. This clone was counted between two and nine times. The antigen is undetermined. It was one heparinised blood draw, averaging around 120 mL, that each donor gave. Naive, central memory, regulatory and stem cell-like memory cells within the CD4+ compartment were sorted using CD45RO/CCR7/CD25/CD127/CD95/CD27. All of the sorted populations showed purity greater than 98%. The source of this sequence is a man aged 18 to 29 with type 1 diabetes. Sample: naive CD4+ T cells from blood.

This CDR3 is CASSPRGQLFISGANVLTF. CDR3 coding DNA: TGTGCCAGCAGCCCGCGCGGGCAGCTATTTATCTCTGGGGCCAACGTCCTGACTTTC. The chain links TRBV7-2 to TRBJ2-6, with D maybe TRBD2 (5 bases). The CDR3 runs to 19 residues. The germline V gene encodes CDR1 SGHTA and CDR2 FQGNSA. Trimming shortened V by 5 bases and J by 0 bases, and 20 bases separated the two germline ends.